The rows below give T cell receptor beta chains drawn from one sample of a study of blood T cell repertoires in COVID-19. Method: immunoSEQ multiplex PCR; TCRdb's copy keeps in-frame clones and lacks some. The table records 180,000 or so clones, about 81% of them present only once. What was sequenced was peripheral blood. The receptors were sampled from a woman aged 80 or over with COVID-19, enrolled during active disease. Each CDR3 is given without its conserved first and last residue.

TRBV7-8	ASSLAETAQEQY
TRBV7-9	ASSFTGTGGEKLF
TRBV19	ASSFNGGTGYT
TRBV24-1	ATSGSRGATGELF
TRBV28	ASSLYGRGDYEQF
TRBV9	ASSVGMGAGLARPETQY
TRBV2	ATGGGIPEAF
TRBV5-1	ASSGTGGDFGETQY
TRBV4-1	ASSQVGGGPYEQY
TRBV6-5	ASRPYRDSYGYT
TRBV6-2/TRBV6-3	ASSYRGRVGETQY
TRBV7-9	ASSPDSSTEAF
TRBV7-9	ASSLTTGDYGYT
TRBV11-2	ASSYRPRASGRANEQF
TRBV13	ASSLARRLAGNTDTQY
TRBV27	ASRMGQGAYNEQF
TRBV5-6	ASSRDSYYTEAF
TRBV6-6	ASSYGTAPSYEQY
TRBV10-1	ASTRSSGNTIY
TRBV7-9	ASSLVEDEQY
TRBV6-5	ASRQGLLDTQY
TRBV6-5	ASSINGANEKLF
TRBV19	ASSMGTSAYNEQF
TRBV6-2/TRBV6-3	ASSRQGGNEKLF
TRBV28	ASSLWAQKFNTGELF
TRBV3-1/TRBV3-2	ASSQWPTSGGASETQY
TRBV5-6	ASSYRGRFGFSNQPQH
TRBV11-2	ASSLTGGNTGELF
TRBV18	ASSRDSLYNSPLH
TRBV24-1	ATGRGGTDTQY
TRBV11-2	ASSLRGGIGTDTQY
TRBV27	ASSRTGTSYEQY
TRBV5-8	ASRYRLADGGNEQF
TRBV19	ASSIDPGRTEAF
TRBV5-4	ASSLRRQGIYEQY
TRBV6-1	ASSEVAGGGTDTQY